This is a list of T cell receptor beta chains from one sample in a study of cytomegalovirus exposure and HLA in healthy donors. The method was immunoSEQ multiplex PCR; TCRdb's version includes in-frame clones alone and lacks a portion of them. Here the sample spans some 350,000 clones, approximately 90% being singletons. The sequenced sample was PBMCs. The receptor source for this set is a woman under 40 in good health and CMV-seropositive. The CDR3 runs from the conserved cysteine through the conserved F or W. D genes are given only for firm matches. Size is omitted from some rows. Given values are once, few, many or a class for expanded clones.

d_gene | j_gene | v_gene | abundance | CDR3aa | CDR3nt
. | TRBJ2-1 | TRBV9 | . | CASSVDMGYSDNEQFF | TGTGCCAGCAGCGTAGATATGGGGTACAGCGACAATGAGCAGTTCTTC
. | TRBJ2-2 | TRBV27 | . | CASSTYSGHTGELFF | TGTGCCAGCAGCACGTACTCCGGGCACACCGGGGAGCTGTTTTTT
TRBD2 | TRBJ2-1 | TRBV5-4 | . | CASSLEVGGDNEQFF | TGTGCCAGCAGCTTGGAGGTGGGGGGGGACAATGAGCAGTTCTTC
. | TRBJ2-2 | TRBV5-4 | . | CASSVWGTGELFF | TGTGCCAGCAGCGTCTGGGGCACCGGGGAGCTGTTTTTT
TRBD2 | TRBJ2-7 | TRBV6-6 | . | CASSRIAGGTYEQYF | TGTGCCAGCAGTAGGATAGCGGGAGGAACCTACGAGCAGTACTTC
. | TRBJ2-5 | TRBV4-2 | . | CASSQETAEETQYF | TGTGCCAGCAGCCAAGAGACAGCGGAAGAGACCCAGTACTTC
TRBD1 | TRBJ2-7 | TRBV4-1 | . | CASSQREQGFEQYF | TGCGCCAGCAGCCAAAGGGAACAGGGGTTCGAGCAGTACTTC
. | TRBJ2-1 | TRBV4-3 | . | CASSQDGGKPGMSNEQFF | TGCGCCAGCAGCCAAGATGGGGGTAAGCCAGGGATGAGTAATGAGCAGTTCTTC
. | TRBJ2-7 | TRBV4-1 | few | CASSQDMGSYEQYF | TGCGCCAGCAGCCAAGATATGGGGTCCTACGAGCAGTACTTC
. | TRBJ1-6 | TRBV4-3 | . | CASSQDREVPNSPLHF | TGCGCCAGCAGCCAAGACAGGGAAGTCCCTAATTCACCCCTCCACTTT
TRBD1 | TRBJ2-7 | TRBV4-1 | once | CASSQERVRDRTYEQYF | TGCGCCAGCAGCCAAGAACGGGTCCGGGACAGGACCTACGAGCAGTACTTC
TRBD1 | TRBJ1-2 | TRBV28 | once | CASSLSGQGGYTF | TGTGCCAGCAGTTTGAGTGGACAGGGGGGCTACACCTTC
TRBD1 | TRBJ1-5 | TRBV28 | . | CASSSSPWGRGRGNQPQHF | TGTGCCAGCAGTTCCTCCCCGTGGGGCAGGGGGCGCGGCAATCAGCCCCAGCATTTT
. | TRBJ2-7 | TRBV13 | . | CASSLGTASYEQYF | TGTGCCAGCAGCTTAGGGACAGCATCCTACGAGCAGTACTTC
. | TRBJ1-1 | TRBV15 | . | CATSGKTGWNTEAFF | TGTGCCACCAGCGGAAAGACAGGCTGGAACACTGAAGCTTTCTTT
. | TRBJ1-5 | TRBV28 | . | CASSFLGGGNQPQHF | TGTGCCAGCAGTTTCCTAGGGGGTGGCAATCAGCCCCAGCATTTT
. | TRBJ2-3 | TRBV5-4 | once | CASSLTGSSDTQYF | TGTGCCAGCAGCTTAACAGGGAGTTCAGATACGCAGTATTTT
TRBD1 | TRBJ2-7 | TRBV6-5 | . | CASSSGQGLYEQYF | TGTGCCAGCAGTAGCGGACAGGGTCTATACGAGCAGTACTTC
. | TRBJ2-3 | TRBV7-8 | . | CASSFPGGTDTQYF | TGTGCCAGCAGCTTCCCAGGGGGGACAGATACGCAGTATTTT
. | TRBJ2-7 | TRBV6-1 | . | CASNFGTVTYEQYF | TGTGCCAGCAACTTCGGGACGGTCACCTACGAGCAGTACTTC
. | TRBJ1-1 | TRBV5-6 | . | CASSDGGTEAFF | TGTGCCAGCAGCGACGGTGGCACTGAAGCTTTCTTT
TRBD1 | TRBJ2-6 | TRBV7-9 | few | CASQDRAAGANVLTF | TGTGCCAGCCAGGACAGGGCAGCCGGGGCCAACGTCCTGACTTTC
. | TRBJ1-2 | TRBV9 | . | CASSPQGGYGYTF | TGTGCCAGCAGCCCACAGGGTGGCTATGGCTACACCTTC
. | TRBJ2-5 | TRBV5-1 | . | CASSLDWGQGTQYF | TGCGCCAGCAGCTTGGACTGGGGCCAAGGGACCCAGTACTTC
. | TRBJ2-3 | TRBV9 | . | CASSAYSDTQYF | TGTGCCAGCAGCGCCTATTCAGATACGCAGTATTTT
. | TRBJ2-7 | TRBV5-6 | few | CASSLGLREWYF | TGTGCCAGCAGCTTGGGGTTGAGGGAGTGGTACTTC
TRBD1 | TRBJ1-2 | TRBV27 | few | CASSPRDSGLYGYTF | TGTGCCAGCAGTCCTAGGGACAGCGGCTTGTATGGCTACACCTTC
. | TRBJ1-2 | TRBV7-2 | . | CASSLEGQGSYGYTF | TGTGCCAGCAGCTTAGAGGGTCAGGGATCTTATGGCTACACCTTC
. | TRBJ1-1 | TRBV29-1 | . | CSVERAAQNTEAFF | TGCAGCGTTGAACGAGCGGCCCAGAACACTGAAGCTTTCTTT
. | TRBJ1-6 | TRBV7-2 | . | CASSLIRGGSPLHF | TGTGCCAGCAGCTTGATACGTGGGGGTTCACCCCTCCACTTT
. | TRBJ1-1 | TRBV27 | . | CASSLRLTTTLNTEAFF | TGTGCCAGCAGTTTACGACTAACCACTACCTTGAACACTGAAGCTTTCTTT